This T cell receptor beta chain was obtained from a study of cytomegalovirus exposure and HLA in healthy donors. Notes on the study in general: With later analysis, a missense DCLRE1C variant became linked to TCR beta V- and J-gene trimming. Within a later analysis, the majority of CMV-associated TCR beta chains appeared HLA-restricted.

In regard to this clone: What it recognizes is unknown.

The PCR ran on 60 Vbeta and 13 Jbeta primers. Here immunoSEQ multiplex PCR was the method, and the copy in TCRdb shows in-frame clones only, minus some. The sample lists about 89,000 clones; about 80% were seen once. This clonotype originated in a male donor in good health and CMV-seronegative. Material for sequencing was PBMCs.

DNA of the CDR3: TGTGCCAGCGTTACTCCTCGGGGGAACACCGGGGAGCTGTTTTTT. As protein: CASVTPRGNTGELFF. The chain carries TRBV28 and TRBJ2-2; TRBD2 might be the D (5 bases). This CDR3 is built from 15 residues. V was pared by 8 bases and J by 1 base, with 14 bases between. Germline V lookup: CDR1 MDHEN, CDR2 SYDVKM.